This record covers a single T cell receptor (beta chain). The antigen remains unidentified. V dropped 1 base and J dropped 6 bases, with 13 bases sitting between them. Germline CDR1 and CDR2: SGDLS and YYNGEE. This CDR3 contains 15 residues. This sample stems from a study of vaccination and CD4 T cells after COVID-19. Study-level information: A median of around 73 days (range 14 to 241) separated dose two from the taking of post-vaccine samples. Overlapping SARS-CoV-2, HCoV-NL63, HCoV-OC43 and HCoV-229E spike peptides were used to stimulate cells.

Specified time point: late sampling 161 to 241 days after vaccination in three convalescent patients. The sample's treatment: approximately 9-day PBMC culture with coronavirus spike peptide pools or control peptides (ViraFEST assay). At the Johns Hopkins FTIC core, DNA taken from cultured CD4+ T cells was sequenced by way of the Oncomine TCR Beta short-read assay. TCRdb re-analysed the PCR reads in MiXCR, keeping a single row per CDR3 protein. In the table there are about 20,000 distinct CDR3 sequences, 30% to 45% of which are singletons. This receptor was taken from a human donor who had recovered from COVID-19. The sample in question was CD4+ T cells from blood, cultured in vitro, obtained about 7 months after SARS-CoV-2 vaccination. The chain employs TRBV9 and TRBJ2-2; D is unclear. The CDR3 nucleotides read TGTGCCAGCAGCGTATCTGGGGTGGAGCCCGGGGAGCTGTTTTTT. This translates into CASSVSGVEPGELFF.